The clone carrying this T cell receptor (beta chain) was recorded at least ten times. Antigen: not known. Time point reported: pre-sensitization, week 0. Specified treatment: therapeutic diphenylcyclopropenone sensitization with weekly scalp DPC. Authors' data handling: Samples held a median of 95,638 TCRs, range roughly 23,224–750,000. One entry per CDR3 protein, called by TCRdb with MiXCR from the RACE reads. None of the V and J calls come from the authors' own analysis; TCRdb made them. The table shows 62,000 or so distinct CDR3 sequences, with roughly 11% occurring only once. The source of the sample is a study of human T cells and chemical hapten exposure. Findings and limits, study-wide: Those TCRs sitting above 1 in 1000 frequency stayed the same with DPC sensitization.

Germline loops: CDR1 SGHVS, CDR2 FNYEAQ. The CDR3 runs 21 residues. V lost 5 bases, J lost 3 bases, and 27 bases stayed unmatched. The sample was whole blood, taken in connection with sensitization to the hapten diphenylcyclopropenone (DPC). This TCR was sampled from a woman aged 45-59 years with alopecia areata. Some clones in this sample may be carry-over from other donors' samples. V gene TRBV7-6 combines with J gene TRBJ1-1, with 7 bases lining up with TRBD1. The CDR3 DNA is TGTGCCAGCAGCGACGGAAAGGGGCTGACAGGGTTTTTCGACGGGGACACTGAAGCTTTCTTT. Translation gives CASSDGKGLTGFFDGDTEAFF.